These 18 T cell receptor beta chains were sequenced from one sample in a study of CD8 T cells in ankylosing spondylitis. For these TCRs, the target antigens are not known. General study points: Characteristic, it appeared, of ankylosing spondylitis blood was a TCR beta motif of 7 or 8 highly homologous variants.

From the 5' RACE reads, TCRdb called clonotypes with MiXCR, one entry per CDR3 protein. Among 700,000 to 1,000,000 distinct CDR3 sequences, 12% were seen once, and the ten largest hold less than 0.65%. Sequencing used blood, either unsorted or a sorted T cell fraction (not recorded which). The receptors originated from a male donor with ankylosing spondylitis.

This clonotype has more than one count but fewer than ten. This chain uses TRBV6-5 with TRBJ2-1; TRBD1 matches 8 bases. CDR1 is MNHEY and CDR2 is SVGAGI in the germline V gene. After removal of 0 bases from V and 2 bases from J, the junction contained 0 bases not matched to a gene. The CDR3 totals 15 residues. The DNA of the CDR3 is TGTGCCAGCAGTTACTCGGGACAGGCCTACAATGAGCAGTTCTTC. It translates to CASSYSGQAYNEQFF.

This clonotype was seen a few times. The chain is built from TRBV2 and TRBJ2-7; no clear D gene. Germline V gene sequence: CDR1 SNHLY, CDR2 FYNNEI. Trimming removed 3 bases at V and 6 bases at J, with 6 bases between. The CDR3 extends over 11 amino acids. The CDR3 nucleotides read TGTGCCAGCAGTGAGGGTTTCGAGCAGTACTTC. As protein: CASSEGFEQYF.

There are many counts of this clonotype. The chain carries TRBV12-3 or TRBV12-4 and TRBJ2-3; D is undetermined. V shed 4 bases and J shed 10 bases, with 12 bases lying between them. The CDR3 is 12 amino acids. In DNA, the CDR3 is TGTGCCAGCAGTTCTGGAAAGCAGGCGCAGTATTTT. Translating it yields CASSSGKQAQYF.

This clonotype turned up a few times. This chain uses TRBV11-2 with TRBJ2-7; 9 positions match TRBD2. This CDR3 is built from 16 residues. Germline V gene sequence: CDR1 SGHAT, CDR2 FQNNGV. The V segment lost 5 bases and the J segment 2 bases; nucleotides outside the gene matches: 10. CDR3 DNA sequence: TGTGCCAGCAGCCCAAGGGTAGCGGGGGCTCCCTACGAGCAGTACTTC. Protein: CASSPRVAGAPYEQYF.

The sample holds one count of this clonotype. An end of the junction differs from the germline gene, which may be a read error. The chain combines TRBV7-7 with TRBJ1-3; no clear D gene. CDR3 length: 15 residues. Germline CDR1 reads SSHAT; CDR2 reads FNYEAQ (reference sequence). CDR3 loop: CASTFLGNSGNTIYF. The DNA of the CDR3 is TGTGCTAGCACCTTCCTAGGGAACTCTGGAAACACCATATATTTT.

This rearrangement joins TRBV28 to TRBJ2-6; tentatively, D is TRBD2 (6 bases). The ends were cut back, 8 bases at V and 2 bases at J, with 16 bases in the middle. Germline CDR1 reads MDHEN; CDR2 reads SYDVKM. CDR3 length: 16 residues. CDR3 sequence (DNA): TGTGCCAGCTCCCTTGGAGGGGCTGCTGGGGCCAACGTCCTGACTTTC. As protein: CASSLGGAAGANVLTF.

This clonotype has a count of ten or more. This chain links TRBV7-2 with TRBJ2-7; 8 bases agree with TRBD1. V shed 4 bases, J shed 1 base, and the junction held 9 bases outside the gene matches. The CDR3 runs 16 residues. Germline V gene data show CDR1 as SGHTA and CDR2 as FQGNSA. The CDR3 sequence is CASSWTGTLTSYEQYF. The CDR3 DNA is TGTGCCAGCAGCTGGACAGGGACGTTAACATCCTACGAGCAGTACTTC.

At least ten counts were recorded for this clonotype. The rearrangement links TRBV20-1 to TRBJ2-7; D might be TRBD1 or TRBD2, each matching 5 bases. Germline V lookup: CDR1 DFQATT, CDR2 SNEGSKA (reference sequence). The V gene lost 4 bases and the J gene lost 0 bases, with 13 bases spanning the gap. The CDR3 is 14 residues long. The CDR3 DNA reads as TGCAGTGCTACCGGGGCTAGAAGCTCCTACGAGCAGTACTTC. It yields the protein CSATGARSSYEQYF.

This clonotype was counted many times. J is TRBJ1-4 and V is TRBV5-5; no firm D call. Per germline, CDR1 SGHKS and CDR2 YYEKEE (reference sequence). The CDR3 runs 15 residues. With 2 bases removed from V and 2 bases from J, the gap between germline ends came to 10 bases. CDR3 coding DNA: TGTGCCAGCAGCTTATCGTGGCAGACTAATGAAAAACTGTTTTTT. Protein product: CASSLSWQTNEKLFF. Together with reference TRBV5-5 and TRBJ1-4, the CDR3 gives the full variable domain: DAGVTQSPTHLIKTRGQQVTLRCSPISGHKSVSWYQQVLGQGPQFIFQYYEKEERGRGNFPDRFSARQFPNYSSELNVNALLLGDSALYLCASSLSWQTNEKLFFGSGTQLSVL.

Only a few counts were recorded for this clonotype. The rearrangement joins TRBV30 to TRBJ2-7, with TRBD2 identical over 7 bases. Germline CDR1 GTSNPN, CDR2 SVGIG (reference sequence). With 1 base clipped from V and 9 bases from J, the junction kept 12 bases outside the gene matches. CDR3 length: 14 amino acids. CDR3 coding DNA: TGTGCCTGGAGTGGGTTTAGGGCGGGAGAGGTGCAGTACTTC. As protein: CAWSGFRAGEVQYF. Filled out from reference TRBV30 and TRBJ2-7, the complete variable domain reads SQTIHQWPATLVQPVGSPLSLECTVEGTSNPNLYWYRQAAGRGLQLLFYSVGIGQISSEVPQNLSASRPQDRQFILSSKKLLLSDSGFYLCAWSGFRAGEVQYFGPGTRLTVT.

This clonotype was seen ten or more times. The V gene is TRBV7-2, the J gene TRBJ1-2; 8 nucleotides agree with TRBD1. Germline-derived CDR1 and CDR2 are SGHTA and FQGNSA. V lost 5 bases to trimming and J lost 1 base; unmatched junction nucleotides: 3. This CDR3 has 14 residues. For the CDR3, the DNA is TGTGCCAGCAGCCGGACAGGGCTTAACTATGGCTACACCTTC. This translates into CASSRTGLNYGYTF.

The chain links TRBV5-1 to TRBJ1-4; D uncertain. Germline V gives CDR1 SGHRS, CDR2 YFSETQ. This CDR3 region has 14 residues. V shed 5 bases and J shed 0 bases, with 8 bases lying between them. This CDR3 reads CASRDGPTNEKLFF. The CDR3 region has the DNA TGCGCCAGCAGGGACGGCCCAACTAATGAAAAACTGTTTTTT.

The chain joins TRBV7-2 to TRBJ1-2, with D hard to call. Trimming pared 2 bases from V and 8 bases from J, leaving 15 bases between. Germline CDR1 is SGHTA and CDR2 is FQGNSA. The CDR3 is made up of 14 amino acids. CDR3 protein: CASSLTPVRLGYTF. The CDR3 DNA sequence: TGTGCCAGCAGCTTAACCCCGGTACGACTAGGCTACACCTTC.

This clonotype has ten or more counts. V and J are TRBV29-1 and TRBJ1-2, with 10 positions matching TRBD1. Germline trimming cut 6 bases from V and 4 bases from J; bases unmatched to any gene: 5. CDR1 is SQVTM, CDR2 ANQGSEA, per germline. The CDR3 contains 13 residues. The CDR3 coding sequence is TGCAGCGTCGAGACAGGGGGCTCCTATGGCTACACCTTC. Protein product: CSVETGGSYGYTF.

The rearrangement joins TRBV20-1 to TRBJ2-6; D is unresolved. V shed 6 bases and J shed 4 bases, with 13 bases lying between them. The CDR3 is 14 residues long. Germline V gives CDR1 DFQATT, CDR2 SNEGSKA (reference sequence). The CDR3 protein is CSAPRWSGANVLTF. The DNA for the CDR3 is TGCAGTGCCCCAAGATGGTCCGGGGCCAACGTCCTGACTTTC.

This clonotype came up many times. The chain combines TRBV20-1 with TRBJ2-3; 8 bases agree with TRBD1. V trimming: 6 bases; J trimming: 0 bases; junction bases outside the gene matches: 17. CDR1 is DFQATT and CDR2 is SNEGSKA in the germline V gene (reference sequence). This CDR3 has 18 residues. DNA of the CDR3: TGCAGTGCACCCGGGACAGGCGCTCCATGGCGTAGCACAGATACGCAGTATTTT. This gives the protein CSAPGTGAPWRSTDTQYF.

The CDR3 DNA sequence: TGTGCCATCCGAGGAGTTCGGGCCGGGGAGCTGTTTTTT. This translates into CAIRGVRAGELFF. This chain connects TRBV10-3 to TRBJ2-2; D unresolved. Looked up from germline, CDR1 is ENHRY and CDR2 is SYGVKD. CDR3 length equals 13 residues. Trimming cost V 8 bases and J 6 bases, with 13 bases left between them.

In its sample, this clonotype was seen a few times. The J gene is TRBJ1-6, the V gene TRBV4-1, with 7 bases identical to TRBD1. The length of the CDR3 is 16 residues. J gave up 9 bases and V 2 bases, and 10 bases lay outside the gene matches. CDR1 MGHRA and CDR2 YSYEKL come from the germline V gene. CDR3 nucleotide sequence: TGCGCCAGCAGCCAAAATCGAGAGGGGGCCGGTTCACCCCTCCACTTT. It encodes CASSQNREGAGSPLHF.